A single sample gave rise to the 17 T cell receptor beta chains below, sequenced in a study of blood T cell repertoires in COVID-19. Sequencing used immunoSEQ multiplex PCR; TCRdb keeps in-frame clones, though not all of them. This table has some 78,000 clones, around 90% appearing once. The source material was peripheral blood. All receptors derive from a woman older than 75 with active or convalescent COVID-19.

The DNA for the CDR3 is TGTGCCAGACAGGGGACAACTAACTATGGCTACACCTTC. Protein sequence: CARQGTTNYGYTF. The chain couples TRBV2 to TRBJ1-2; 7 bases line up with TRBD1. CDR3 length: 13 residues. Germline lookup yields CDR1 SNHLY and CDR2 FYNNEI. Trimming at V came to 9 bases and at J to 0 bases, leaving 4 bases not matched to a gene.

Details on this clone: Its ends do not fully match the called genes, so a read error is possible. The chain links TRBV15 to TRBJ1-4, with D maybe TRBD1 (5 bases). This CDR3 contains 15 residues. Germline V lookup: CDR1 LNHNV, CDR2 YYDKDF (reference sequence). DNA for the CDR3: TGTGCCACCAGCGGAGACAGCCGGAGGTGGGAAAAACTGTTTTTT. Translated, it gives CATSGDSRRWEKLFF. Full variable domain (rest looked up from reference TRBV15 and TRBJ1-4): DAMVIQNPRYQVTQFGKPVTLSCSQTLNHNVMYWYQQKSSQAPKLLFHYYDKDFNNEADTPDNFQSRRPNTSFCFLDIRSPGLGDTAMYLCATSGDSRRWEKLFFGSGTQLSVL.

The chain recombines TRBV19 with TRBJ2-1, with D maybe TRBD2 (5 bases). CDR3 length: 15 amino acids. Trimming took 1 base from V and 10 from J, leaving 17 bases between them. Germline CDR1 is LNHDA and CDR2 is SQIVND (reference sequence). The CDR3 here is CASSIGREGGWEQFF. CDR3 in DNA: TGTGCCAGTAGTATAGGACGAGAGGGCGGCTGGGAGCAGTTCTTC.

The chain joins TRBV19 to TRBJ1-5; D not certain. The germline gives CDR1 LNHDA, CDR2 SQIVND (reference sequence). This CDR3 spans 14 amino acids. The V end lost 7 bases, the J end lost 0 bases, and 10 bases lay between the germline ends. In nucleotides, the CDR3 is TGTGCCAGTATACCCCAGTTTAGCAATCAGCCCCAGCATTTT. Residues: CASIPQFSNQPQHF.

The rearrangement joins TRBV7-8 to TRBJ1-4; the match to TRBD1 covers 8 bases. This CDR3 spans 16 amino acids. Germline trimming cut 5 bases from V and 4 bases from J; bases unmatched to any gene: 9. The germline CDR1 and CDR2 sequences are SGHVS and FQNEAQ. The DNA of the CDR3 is TGTGCCAGCAGCCGATCCGCGGGACAGGATAATGAAAAACTGTTTTTT. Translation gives CASSRSAGQDNEKLFF.

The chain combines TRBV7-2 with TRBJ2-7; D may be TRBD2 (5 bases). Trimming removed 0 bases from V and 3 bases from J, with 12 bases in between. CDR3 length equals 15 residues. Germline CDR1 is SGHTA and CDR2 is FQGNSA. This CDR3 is CASSLAGEVHYEQYF. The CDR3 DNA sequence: TGTGCCAGCAGCTTAGCGGGAGAGGTACACTACGAGCAGTACTTC.

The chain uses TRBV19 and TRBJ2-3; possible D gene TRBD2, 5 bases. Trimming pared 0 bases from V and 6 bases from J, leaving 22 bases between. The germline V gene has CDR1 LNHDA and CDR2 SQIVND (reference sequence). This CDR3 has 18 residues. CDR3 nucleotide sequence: TGTGCCAGTAGTATAGATGACTCGGAGCTAGCCCCAACGGATACGCAGTATTTT. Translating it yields CASSIDDSELAPTDTQYF. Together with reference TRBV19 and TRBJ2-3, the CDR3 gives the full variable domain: DGGITQSPKYLFRKEGQNVTLSCEQNLNHDAMYWYRQDPGQGLRLIYYSQIVNDFQKGDIAEGYSVSREKKESFPLTVTSAQKNPTAFYLCASSIDDSELAPTDTQYFGPGTRLTVL.

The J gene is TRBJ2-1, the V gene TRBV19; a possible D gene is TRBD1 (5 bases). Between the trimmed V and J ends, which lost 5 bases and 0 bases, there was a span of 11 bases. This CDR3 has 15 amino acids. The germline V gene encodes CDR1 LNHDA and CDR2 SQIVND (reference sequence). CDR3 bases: TGTGCCAGTAGTTCGACAGCAGACTCCTACAATGAGCAGTTCTTC. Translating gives CASSSTADSYNEQFF.

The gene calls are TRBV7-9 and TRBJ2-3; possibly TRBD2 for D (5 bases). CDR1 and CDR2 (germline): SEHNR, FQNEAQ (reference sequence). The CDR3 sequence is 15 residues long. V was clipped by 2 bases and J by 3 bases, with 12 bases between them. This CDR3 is CASSLITRRTDTQYF. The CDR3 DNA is TGTGCCAGCAGCTTAATTACTAGGAGGACAGATACGCAGTATTTT.

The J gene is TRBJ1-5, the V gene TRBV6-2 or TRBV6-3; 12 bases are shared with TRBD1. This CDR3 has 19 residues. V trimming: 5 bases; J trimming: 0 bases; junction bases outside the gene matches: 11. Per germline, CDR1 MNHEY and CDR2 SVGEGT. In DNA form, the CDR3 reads TGTGCCAGCAGTCTAGGGACAGGGGGCGTCGCCTATAGCAATCAGCCCCAGCATTTT. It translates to CASSLGTGGVAYSNQPQHF.

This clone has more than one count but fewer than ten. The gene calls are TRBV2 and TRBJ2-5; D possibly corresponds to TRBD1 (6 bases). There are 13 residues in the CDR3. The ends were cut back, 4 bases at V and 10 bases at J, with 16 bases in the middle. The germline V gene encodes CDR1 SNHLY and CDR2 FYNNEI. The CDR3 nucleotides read TGTGCCAGCAGTGGGGACACAAAGGGGGACCAGTACTTC. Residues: CASSGDTKGDQYF.

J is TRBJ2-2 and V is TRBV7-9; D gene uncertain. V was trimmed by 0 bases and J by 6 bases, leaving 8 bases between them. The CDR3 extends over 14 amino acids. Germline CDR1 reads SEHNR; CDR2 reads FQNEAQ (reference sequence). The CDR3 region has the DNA TGTGCCAGCAGCTTAGCGTTAGCTTCCGGGGAGCTGTTTTTT. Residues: CASSLALASGELFF.

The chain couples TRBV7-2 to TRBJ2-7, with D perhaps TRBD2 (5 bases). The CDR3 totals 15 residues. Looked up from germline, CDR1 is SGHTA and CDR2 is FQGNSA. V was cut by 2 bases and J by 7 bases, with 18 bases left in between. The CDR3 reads CASSLLSGGPVEQYF. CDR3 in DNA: TGTGCCAGCAGCTTATTATCAGGAGGCCCTGTGGAGCAGTACTTC.

This chain's CDR3 is CASSLPGQVPRSGNTIYF. The CDR3 bases are TGTGCCAGCTCACTCCCGGGACAGGTGCCCCGCTCTGGAAACACCATATATTTT. The chain links TRBV18 to TRBJ1-3; 8 nucleotides align to TRBD1. The CDR3 runs to 18 residues. Germline V lookup: CDR1 KGHSH, CDR2 LQKENI. Unmatched junction bases numbered 11, after V lost 4 bases and J lost 0 bases.

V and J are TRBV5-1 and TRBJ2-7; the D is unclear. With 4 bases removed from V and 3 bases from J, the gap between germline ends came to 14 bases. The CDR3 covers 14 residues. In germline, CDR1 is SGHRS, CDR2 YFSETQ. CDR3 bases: TGCGCCAGCAGCCCTAACCCGAAACTCTACGAGCAGTACTTC. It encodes CASSPNPKLYEQYF.

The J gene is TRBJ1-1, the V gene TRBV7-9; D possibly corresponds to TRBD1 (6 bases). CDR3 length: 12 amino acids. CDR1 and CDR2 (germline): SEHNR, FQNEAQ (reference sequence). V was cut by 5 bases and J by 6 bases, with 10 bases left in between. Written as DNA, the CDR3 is TGTGCCAGCAGCCAAGGGGGTCCTGAAGCTTTCTTT. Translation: CASSQGGPEAFF.

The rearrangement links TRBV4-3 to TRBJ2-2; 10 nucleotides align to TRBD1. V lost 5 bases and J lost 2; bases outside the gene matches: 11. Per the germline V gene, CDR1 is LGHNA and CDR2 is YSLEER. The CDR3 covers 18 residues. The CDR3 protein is CASSSPRQGAVNTGELFF. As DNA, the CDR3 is TGCGCCAGCAGCTCCCCCCGACAGGGGGCAGTAAACACCGGGGAGCTGTTTTTT.